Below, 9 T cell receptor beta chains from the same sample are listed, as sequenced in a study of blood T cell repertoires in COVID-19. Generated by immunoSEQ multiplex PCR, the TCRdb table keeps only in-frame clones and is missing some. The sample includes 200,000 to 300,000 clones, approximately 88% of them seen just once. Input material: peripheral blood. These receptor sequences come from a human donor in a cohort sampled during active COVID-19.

CDR3 in DNA: TGTGCCAGCAGCTTGGACAGATATAGTGGTGGCTACACCTTC. Its translation: CASSLDRYSGGYTF. The chain employs TRBV7-3 and TRBJ1-2; the D gene is possibly TRBD1 (6 bases). V lost 3 bases and J 7 bases, leaving 15 bases between the germline ends. Germline CDR1 reads SGHTA; CDR2 reads FQGTGA. The CDR3 runs 14 residues.

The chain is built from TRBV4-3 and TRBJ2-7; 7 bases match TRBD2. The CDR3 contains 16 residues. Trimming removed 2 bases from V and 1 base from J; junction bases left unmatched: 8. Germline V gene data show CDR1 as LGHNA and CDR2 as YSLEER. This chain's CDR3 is CASSQTPGGGSYEQYF. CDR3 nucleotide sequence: TGCGCCAGCAGCCAAACCCCGGGGGGTGGGTCCTACGAGCAGTACTTC.

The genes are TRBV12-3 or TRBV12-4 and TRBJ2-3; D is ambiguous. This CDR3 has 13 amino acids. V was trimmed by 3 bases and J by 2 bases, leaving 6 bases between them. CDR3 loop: CASSLEITDTQYF. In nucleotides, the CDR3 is TGTGCCAGCAGTTTGGAGATCACAGATACGCAGTATTTT.

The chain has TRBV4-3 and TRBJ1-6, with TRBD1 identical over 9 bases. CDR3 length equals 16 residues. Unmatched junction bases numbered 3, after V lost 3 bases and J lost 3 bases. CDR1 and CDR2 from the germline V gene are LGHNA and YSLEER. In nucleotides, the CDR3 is TGCGCCAGCAGCCAGAGGACAGGGGACTATAATTCACCCCTCCACTTT. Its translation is CASSQRTGDYNSPLHF.

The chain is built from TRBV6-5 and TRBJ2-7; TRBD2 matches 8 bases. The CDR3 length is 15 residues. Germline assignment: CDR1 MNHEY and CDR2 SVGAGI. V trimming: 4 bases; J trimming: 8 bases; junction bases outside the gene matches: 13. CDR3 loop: CASSSLAVTLVQQYF. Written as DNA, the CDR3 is TGTGCCAGCAGTTCACTAGCGGTGACCCTAGTACAGCAGTACTTC.

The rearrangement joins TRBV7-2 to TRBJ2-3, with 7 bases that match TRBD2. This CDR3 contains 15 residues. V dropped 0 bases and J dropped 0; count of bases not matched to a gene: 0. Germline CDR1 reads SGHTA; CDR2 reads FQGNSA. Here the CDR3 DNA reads TGTGCCAGCAGCTTAGCGCGGGAGAGCACAGATACGCAGTATTTT. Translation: CASSLARESTDTQYF. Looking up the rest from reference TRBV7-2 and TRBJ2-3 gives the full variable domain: GAGVSQSPSNKVTEKGKDVELRCDPISGHTALYWYRQSLGQGLEFLIYFQGNSAPDKSGLPSDRFSAERTGGSVSTLTIQRTQQEDSAVYLCASSLARESTDTQYFGPGTRLTVL.

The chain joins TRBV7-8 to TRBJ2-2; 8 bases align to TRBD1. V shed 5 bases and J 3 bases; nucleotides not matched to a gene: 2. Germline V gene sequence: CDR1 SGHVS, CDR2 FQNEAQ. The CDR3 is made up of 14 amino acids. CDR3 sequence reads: CASSQGADTGELFF. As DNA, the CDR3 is TGTGCCAGCAGCCAGGGGGCGGACACCGGGGAGCTGTTTTTT.

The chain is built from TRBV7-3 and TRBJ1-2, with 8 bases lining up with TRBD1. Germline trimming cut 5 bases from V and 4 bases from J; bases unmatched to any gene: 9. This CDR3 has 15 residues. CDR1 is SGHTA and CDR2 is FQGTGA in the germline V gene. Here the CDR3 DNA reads TGTGCCAGCAGCAACTCCGGGACAGGCGGCTATGGCTACACCTTC. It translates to CASSNSGTGGYGYTF.

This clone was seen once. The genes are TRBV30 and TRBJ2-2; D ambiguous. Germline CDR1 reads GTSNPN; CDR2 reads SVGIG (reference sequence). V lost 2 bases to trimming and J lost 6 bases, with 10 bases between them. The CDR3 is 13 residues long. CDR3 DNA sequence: TGTGCCTGGAGTCTCAACATCGCCGGGGAGCTGTTTTTT. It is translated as CAWSLNIAGELFF. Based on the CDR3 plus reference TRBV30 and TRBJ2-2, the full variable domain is SQTIHQWPATLVQPVGSPLSLECTVEGTSNPNLYWYRQAAGRGLQLLFYSVGIGQISSEVPQNLSASRPQDRQFILSSKKLLLSDSGFYLCAWSLNIAGELFFGEGSRLTVL.